The clone carrying this TCR beta chain was seen only once. What it binds is unknown. Authors of the study amplified TCR beta CDR3 regions from RNA transcripts. A first-round RT-PCR of the TCR CDR3 used the HTBI primer set. TCRdb ran MiXCR on the multiplex PCR reads and lists one entry per CDR3 protein. Here the sample spans about 600,000 distinct CDR3 sequences, about a sixth being singletons. This CDR3 region has 15 residues. V was clipped by 6 bases and J by 5 bases; unmatched bases: 8. The data are from a study of T cells in Graves' hyperthyroidism and ophthalmopathy. Study-wide results and caveats: Ophthalmopathy cases were set apart from stable hyperthyroidism by a 13 V-J model.

V usage is TRBV12-3 or TRBV12-4 and J usage is TRBJ2-5; 11 bases map to TRBD1. The sample taken for sequencing was blood. The clonotype was recovered from a woman in her 40s with Graves' ophthalmopathy. The CDR3 loop is CASSRTGGAFETQYF. In nucleotides, the CDR3 is TGTGCCAGCAGCCGGACAGGGGGCGCGTTTGAGACCCAGTACTTC.